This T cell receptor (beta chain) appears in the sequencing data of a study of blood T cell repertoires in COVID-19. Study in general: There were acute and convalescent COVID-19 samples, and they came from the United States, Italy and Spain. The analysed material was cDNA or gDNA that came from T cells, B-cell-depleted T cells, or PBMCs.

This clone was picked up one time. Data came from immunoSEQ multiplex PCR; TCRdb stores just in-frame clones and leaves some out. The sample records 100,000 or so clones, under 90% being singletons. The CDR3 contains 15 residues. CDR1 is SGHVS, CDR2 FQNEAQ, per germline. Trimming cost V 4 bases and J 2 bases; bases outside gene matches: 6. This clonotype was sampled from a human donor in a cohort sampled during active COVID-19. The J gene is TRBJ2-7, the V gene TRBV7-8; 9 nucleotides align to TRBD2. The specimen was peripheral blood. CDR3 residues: CASSSRLADTYEQYF. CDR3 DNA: TGTGCCAGCAGCTCCCGACTAGCGGACACCTACGAGCAGTACTTC.